This is a list of T cell receptor beta chains from one sample in a study of shared clonotypes between healthy human individuals. Produced via immunoSEQ multiplex PCR; TCRdb's table is partial and in-frame only. The sample lists 2 million to 2.5 million clones; about 95% were seen once. The material sequenced was naive CD8+ T cells sorted from blood. These receptors all stem from a man aged 18 to 35 in good health. Both conserved end residues are part of each CDR3. The order of the fields is V gene, clone size, CDR3 length, D gene, J gene, CDR3 DNA, CDR3 protein. A D gene is named only where the DNA matches it firmly. Size values are once, few and many counts, or a class for expanded clones, and some rows have none.

v_call: TRBV14; clone_size: -; cdr3_length: 14; d_call: TRBD2; j_call: TRBJ2-1; cdr3_nt: TGTGCCAGCAGCCATGAGGGACTAGCTGATGAGCAGTTCTTC; cdr3_aa: CASSHEGLADEQFF
v_call: TRBV13; clone_size: -; cdr3_length: 14; d_call: -; j_call: TRBJ1-3; cdr3_nt: TGTGCCAGCAGCTTAGTAGTGTCTGGAAACACCATATATTTT; cdr3_aa: CASSLVVSGNTIYF
v_call: TRBV7-6; clone_size: once; cdr3_length: 14; d_call: -; j_call: TRBJ2-3; cdr3_nt: TGTGCCAGCAGCTTAGGCGAGCTAGCAGATACGCAGTATTTT; cdr3_aa: CASSLGELADTQYF
v_call: TRBV11-2; clone_size: -; cdr3_length: 15; d_call: -; j_call: TRBJ2-5; cdr3_nt: TGTGCCAGCAGCTTAGGACTTATCGGCCAAGAGACCCAGTACTTC; cdr3_aa: CASSLGLIGQETQYF
v_call: TRBV30; clone_size: -; cdr3_length: 17; d_call: -; j_call: TRBJ1-5; cdr3_nt: TGTGCCTGGAGTGTACGCCAAGGCACCGTCTACAATCAGCCCCAGCATTTT; cdr3_aa: CAWSVRQGTVYNQPQHF
v_call: TRBV2; clone_size: -; cdr3_length: 15; d_call: TRBD2; j_call: TRBJ2-1; cdr3_nt: TGTGCCAGCGTCGTTCGGGAGGCTCCCTACAATGAGCAGTTCTTC; cdr3_aa: CASVVREAPYNEQFF
v_call: TRBV15; clone_size: -; cdr3_length: 16; d_call: TRBD2; j_call: TRBJ2-7; cdr3_nt: TGTGCCACCAGCAGAGATGGAGCTAGCGGGAGCGGGGAGCAGTACTTC; cdr3_aa: CATSRDGASGSGEQYF
v_call: TRBV9; clone_size: -; cdr3_length: 14; d_call: -; j_call: TRBJ1-1; cdr3_nt: TGTGCCAGCAGCCAAACAGGGACGAACACTGAAGCTTTCTTT; cdr3_aa: CASSQTGTNTEAFF
v_call: TRBV2; clone_size: few; cdr3_length: 13; d_call: -; j_call: TRBJ2-1; cdr3_nt: TGTGCCAGCAGTGGACTAGGCGGTGATGAGCAGTTCTTC; cdr3_aa: CASSGLGGDEQFF
v_call: TRBV5-1; clone_size: -; cdr3_length: 13; d_call: -; j_call: TRBJ1-6; cdr3_nt: TGCGCCAGCAGCGCCTCAGGAGGTTCACCCCTCCACTTT; cdr3_aa: CASSASGGSPLHF
v_call: TRBV15; clone_size: -; cdr3_length: 17; d_call: -; j_call: TRBJ1-1; cdr3_nt: TGTGCCACCAGCAGAGATCGGTATGGCAGAAAGAACACTGAAGCTTTCTTT; cdr3_aa: CATSRDRYGRKNTEAFF
v_call: TRBV4-3; clone_size: -; cdr3_length: 13; d_call: TRBD2; j_call: TRBJ2-2; cdr3_nt: TGCGCCAGCAGCCAGACTAGCGCCGGGGAGCTGTTTTTT; cdr3_aa: CASSQTSAGELFF
v_call: TRBV7-6; clone_size: -; cdr3_length: 14; d_call: -; j_call: TRBJ1-5; cdr3_nt: TGTGCCAGCAGCTTAGGAGGGTCGGGTCAGCCCCAGCATTTT; cdr3_aa: CASSLGGSGQPQHF
v_call: TRBV23-1; clone_size: -; cdr3_length: 19; d_call: -; j_call: TRBJ1-5; cdr3_nt: TGCGCCAGCAACCAGACCCAGGGACCGCCCTGGGATAGCAATCAGCCCCAGCATTTT; cdr3_aa: CASNQTQGPPWDSNQPQHF
v_call: TRBV2; clone_size: -; cdr3_length: 14; d_call: -; j_call: TRBJ2-7; cdr3_nt: TGTGCCAGCAGTGAAGCCCTAAGTCTAGCCGAGCAGTACTTC; cdr3_aa: CASSEALSLAEQYF
v_call: TRBV6-5; clone_size: once; cdr3_length: 15; d_call: TRBD2; j_call: TRBJ2-1; cdr3_nt: TGTGCCAGCAGTTACTTGTCGGGACTAGCCGATGAGCAGTTCTTC; cdr3_aa: CASSYLSGLADEQFF
v_call: TRBV7-9; clone_size: -; cdr3_length: 12; d_call: -; j_call: TRBJ1-1; cdr3_nt: TGTGCCAGCAGCCTGACAGACACTGAAGCTTTCTTT; cdr3_aa: CASSLTDTEAFF
v_call: TRBV5-6; clone_size: -; cdr3_length: 15; d_call: -; j_call: TRBJ2-3; cdr3_nt: TGTGCCAGCAGCGAAGGACAGTGGGAGACAGATACGCAGTATTTT; cdr3_aa: CASSEGQWETDTQYF
v_call: TRBV13; clone_size: -; cdr3_length: 16; d_call: TRBD2; j_call: TRBJ2-3; cdr3_nt: TGTGCCAGCAGCTACTCGGGACTAGCGAACACAGATACGCAGTATTTT; cdr3_aa: CASSYSGLANTDTQYF
v_call: TRBV7-9; clone_size: -; cdr3_length: 15; d_call: -; j_call: TRBJ2-1; cdr3_nt: TGTGCCAGCAGCAGCCCACTCCTACGGGGAGATGAGCAGTTCTTC; cdr3_aa: CASSSPLLRGDEQFF